The 8 T cell receptor beta chains given below trace back to one sample, sequenced in a study of T cell responses to AZD1222 COVID-19 vaccine. TCRdb's table, derived via immunoSEQ multiplex PCR, lists solely in-frame clones and lacks some. The repertoire has 130,000 to 150,000 clones, about 91% of them found once; the top ten carry about 4%. The material was peripheral blood, obtained 28 days after the second AZD1222 dose. These receptors all stem from an adult who received the AZD1222 COVID-19 vaccine.

The chain couples TRBV2 to TRBJ2-3; possible D gene TRBD1, 6 bases. The CDR3 sequence is 13 residues long. Germline lookup yields CDR1 SNHLY and CDR2 FYNNEI. The V and J ends lost 6 bases and 5 bases respectively, with 12 bases between them. The chain's CDR3 is CASSDRGGDTQYF. The CDR3 DNA is TGTGCCAGCAGCGACCGAGGGGGAGATACGCAGTATTTT.

This rearrangement joins TRBV19 to TRBJ2-5, with 9 positions matching TRBD1. Per the germline V gene, CDR1 is LNHDA and CDR2 is SQIVND (reference sequence). Trimming at V came to 1 base and at J to 1 base, leaving 4 bases not matched to a gene. The CDR3 is 16 amino acids. The CDR3 is CASSIGTGEVQETQYF. CDR3 nucleotides: TGTGCCAGTAGTATAGGGACAGGGGAGGTCCAAGAGACCCAGTACTTC.

The chain carries TRBV19 and TRBJ2-1; D may be TRBD1 or TRBD2 (5 bases each). Trimming cost V 0 bases and J 2 bases, with 5 bases left between them. The CDR3 contains 14 residues. CDR1 is LNHDA, CDR2 SQIVND, per germline (reference sequence). CDR3 in amino acids: CASSIEGPYNEQFF. CDR3 bases: TGTGCCAGTAGTATAGAGGGACCCTACAATGAGCAGTTCTTC.

This chain uses TRBV19 with TRBJ2-6; perhaps TRBD1 as D (6 bases). V was clipped by 7 bases and J by 1 base, with 11 bases between them. Germline loops: CDR1 LNHDA, CDR2 SQIVND (reference sequence). This CDR3 comprises 15 residues. DNA for the CDR3: TGTGCCAGTACACCCACAGGGTCTGGGGCCAACGTCCTGACTTTC. It codes for CASTPTGSGANVLTF.

V and J are TRBV6-4 and TRBJ1-1; a possible D gene is TRBD1 (6 bases). This CDR3 region has 13 residues. Germline CDR1 and CDR2: MRHNA and SNTAGT. V was trimmed by 8 bases and J by 4 bases, leaving 14 bases between them. The DNA for the CDR3 is TGTGCCAGCCGGCAGGAGGGGGGCACTGAAGCTTTCTTT. This gives the protein CASRQEGGTEAFF.

Comment on this clone: The germline gene is not matched at one end of the junction; a read error may be the cause. The chain carries TRBV23-1 and TRBJ1-4, with D tentatively TRBD1 (5 bases). TRBV23-1 is filed as an ORF, its function uncertain. The CDR3 extends over 19 amino acids. For the CDR3, the DNA is TGCGCCAGCAGTCAACTAACCCCAACTGACAGAGAGCCTAACGAAAAACTGTTTTTT. Translating it yields CASSQLTPTDREPNEKLFF.

This chain uses TRBV4-1 with TRBJ1-2; D perhaps matches TRBD1 (6 bases). CDR1 and CDR2 (germline): MGHRA, YSYEKL. The V gene lost 3 bases and the J gene lost 0 bases, with 14 bases spanning the gap. The CDR3 is 16 residues long. CDR3 nucleotide sequence: TGCGCCAGCAGCCATTACCCGGACAGAGCTAACTATGGCTACACCTTC. Amino acids: CASSHYPDRANYGYTF.

The V gene is TRBV30, the J gene TRBJ2-1; 8 positions agree with TRBD1. Germline V CDR1 and CDR2: GTSNPN, SVGIG (reference sequence). The V gene end was trimmed by 1 base and the J gene end by 9 bases; junction bases not matched to a gene: 11. CDR3 length: 15 residues. CDR3 DNA: TGTGCCTGGAGTGACAGGACAGGGCTCTTTGGTGAGCAGTTCTTC. This codes for CAWSDRTGLFGEQFF.